Shown below are 14 T cell receptor beta chains from a single sample sequenced in a study of blood T cell repertoires in COVID-19. The method was immunoSEQ multiplex PCR; TCRdb's version includes in-frame clones alone and lacks a portion of them. The table includes around 260,000 clones, 70% to 90% detected once. The material sequenced was PBMCs or T cells enriched from blood (not recorded which). These receptors all come from a woman aged 25 to 39 who had recovered from COVID-19.

The rearrangement links TRBV12-5 to TRBJ1-2; 8 nucleotides line up with TRBD1. Looked up from germline, CDR1 is LGHNT and CDR2 is FRNRAP. Trimming took 5 bases from V and 1 from J; bases not matched to a gene: 15. This CDR3 comprises 18 residues. The CDR3 coding sequence is TGTGCTAGTGGTCCCGGCCGGGACAGGAGAACCCATAACTATGGCTACACCTTC. Residues: CASGPGRDRRTHNYGYTF.

The chain carries TRBV4-1 and TRBJ2-6; 7 nucleotides match TRBD1. The junction had 5 bases not matched to a gene; V was cut back by 4 bases and J by 2 bases. The CDR3 extends over 16 amino acids. From germline, CDR1 is MGHRA and CDR2 YSYEKL. The CDR3 DNA follows: TGCGCCAGCAGCCTAGGGACAGTCACTGGGGCCAACGTCCTGACTTTC. Amino acid sequence: CASSLGTVTGANVLTF.

This clone was counted once. The chain combines TRBV12-3 or TRBV12-4 with TRBJ1-2; possible D gene TRBD1, 6 bases. V lost 7 bases and J 5 bases, leaving 14 bases between the germline ends. The CDR3 sequence is 13 residues long. CDR3 in DNA: TGTGCCAGCAACTTACAGGGTCGGTATGGCTACACCTTC. Its protein product is CASNLQGRYGYTF.

V is TRBV10-3 and J is TRBJ2-3; D not resolved. The CDR3 consists of 16 residues. Looked up from germline, CDR1 is ENHRY and CDR2 is SYGVKD. Trimming cost V 4 bases and J 3 bases, with 17 bases left between them. In DNA form, the CDR3 reads TGTGCCATCAGTGGCCTGGGCGACCTTCCTACAGATACGCAGTATTTT. Translating it yields CAISGLGDLPTDTQYF.

This sequence joins TRBV28 and TRBJ2-7, with D perhaps matching TRBD2 (6 bases). Trimming cost V 2 bases and J 5 bases, with 19 bases left between them. CDR1 is MDHEN, CDR2 SYDVKM, per germline. This CDR3 is built from 16 residues. CDR3 DNA sequence: TGTGCCAGCAGTTTAGTTCTCGTCGGGGGTTTAAACGAGCAGTACTTC. It translates to CASSLVLVGGLNEQYF.

The CDR3 sequence: CASSLVGVSTDTQYF. CDR3 sequence (DNA): TGTGCCAGCAGCTTAGTGGGAGTTAGCACAGATACGCAGTATTTT. The chain uses TRBV7-9 and TRBJ2-3; tentative D call: TRBD2 (5 bases). This CDR3 comprises 15 residues. CDR1 is SEHNR and CDR2 is FQNEAQ in the germline V gene (reference sequence). The germline V and J ends were trimmed by 1 base and 0 bases, with 8 bases remaining between them.

The chain combines TRBV18 with TRBJ1-2, with D perhaps matching TRBD1 (5 bases). Trimming took 0 bases from V and 8 from J, leaving 16 bases between them. The CDR3 totals 15 residues. In germline, CDR1 is KGHSH, CDR2 LQKENI. Here the CDR3 reads CASSPPSSGREGYTF. The CDR3 bases are TGTGCCAGCTCACCACCGAGTTCAGGGAGGGAGGGCTACACCTTC.

The V gene is TRBV21-1, the J gene TRBJ1-3; the tabulated D call, TRBD1, remains unverified against the DNA. TRBV21-1 is designated a pseudogene. The CDR3 spans 20 residues. The DNA for the CDR3 is TGTGCCAGCAGCACAGATATAGGGACAGGGGGCCTTAGCTCTGGAAACACCATATATTTT. It translates to CASSTDIGTGGLSSGNTIYF.

This chain uses TRBV28 with TRBJ1-2, with 7 bases that match TRBD1. CDR1 is MDHEN, CDR2 SYDVKM, per germline. V was pared by 3 bases and J by 8 bases, with 6 bases of the junction left unmatched. The CDR3 loop spans 13 amino acids. The CDR3 DNA reads TGTGCCAGCAGTTTGAGGGACAGCAGGGGCTACACCTTC. It codes for CASSLRDSRGYTF.

This clone is a singleton in its sample. V is TRBV28 and J is TRBJ2-3, with a possible D match to TRBD2 (6 bases). CDR3 length equals 14 residues. Per germline, CDR1 MDHEN and CDR2 SYDVKM. V was cut by 3 bases and J by 2 bases, with 9 bases left in between. This CDR3 reads CASSFGGTTDTQYF. CDR3 bases: TGTGCCAGCAGTTTTGGGGGGACCACAGATACGCAGTATTTT.

The V gene is TRBV6-5, the J gene TRBJ2-7; 10 bases are shared with TRBD2. CDR3 length equals 15 residues. V lost 6 bases to trimming and J lost 4 bases; unmatched junction nucleotides: 9. The germline V gene encodes CDR1 MNHEY and CDR2 SVGAGI. The CDR3 DNA sequence: TGTGCCAGCAGGGTCGGGGCTAGCGGGAGATACGAGCAGTACTTC. Its translation is CASRVGASGRYEQYF.

In this sample, this clone turned up a few times. This rearrangement joins TRBV5-8 to TRBJ2-3, with 9 nucleotides matching TRBD1. V was pared by 3 bases and J by 5 bases, with 4 bases of the junction left unmatched. Germline V gives CDR1 SGHTS, CDR2 YDEGEE. This CDR3 region has 14 residues. CDR3 coding DNA: TGTGCCAGCAGCTCTGGACAGGGGATAGATACGCAGTATTTT. This encodes CASSSGQGIDTQYF.

The rearrangement uses TRBV23-1 and TRBJ1-4; D gene uncertain. TRBV23-1 is recorded as an ORF, its role being uncertain. This CDR3 contains 13 residues. V was trimmed by 6 bases and J by 4 bases, leaving 9 bases between them. The CDR3 spells CASRKAGNEKLFF. CDR3 DNA: TGCGCCAGCAGGAAGGCAGGTAATGAAAAACTGTTTTTT.

The chain carries TRBV7-9 and TRBJ1-1; 7 bases align to TRBD1. This CDR3 is built from 16 residues. V lost 5 bases to trimming and J lost 1 base; unmatched junction nucleotides: 10. Germline assignment: CDR1 SEHNR and CDR2 FQNEAQ (reference sequence). The CDR3 region has the DNA TGTGCCAGCAGCCAGCAGGGGGGCGTAGAGAACACTGAAGCTTTCTTT. As protein: CASSQQGGVENTEAFF.